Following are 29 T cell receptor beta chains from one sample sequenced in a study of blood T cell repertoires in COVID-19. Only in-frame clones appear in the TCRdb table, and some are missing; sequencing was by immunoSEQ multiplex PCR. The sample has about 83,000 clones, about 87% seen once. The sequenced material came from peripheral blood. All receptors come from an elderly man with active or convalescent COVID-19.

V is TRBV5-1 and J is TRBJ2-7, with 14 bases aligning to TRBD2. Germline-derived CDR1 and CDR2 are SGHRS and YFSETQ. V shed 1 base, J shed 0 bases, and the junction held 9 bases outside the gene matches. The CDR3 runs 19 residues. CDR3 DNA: TGCGCCAGCAGCTTGAATAGCGGGACTAGCGGGGGTTACTCCTACGAGCAGTACGTC. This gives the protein CASSLNSGTSGGYSYEQYV.

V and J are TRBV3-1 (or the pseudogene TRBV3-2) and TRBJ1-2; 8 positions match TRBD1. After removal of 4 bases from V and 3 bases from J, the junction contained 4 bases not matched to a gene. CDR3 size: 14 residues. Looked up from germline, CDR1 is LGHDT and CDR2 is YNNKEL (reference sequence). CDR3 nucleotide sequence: TGTGCCAGCAGCCCAAGACAGGGGTACTATGGCTACACCTTC. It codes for CASSPRQGYYGYTF.

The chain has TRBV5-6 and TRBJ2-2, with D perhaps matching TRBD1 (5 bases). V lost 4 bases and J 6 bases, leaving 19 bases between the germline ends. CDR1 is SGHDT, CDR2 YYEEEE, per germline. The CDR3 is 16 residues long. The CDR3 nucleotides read TGTGCCAGCAGCGATGACCTAGGGGTAAAGGCCGGGGAGCTGTTTTTT. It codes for CASSDDLGVKAGELFF.

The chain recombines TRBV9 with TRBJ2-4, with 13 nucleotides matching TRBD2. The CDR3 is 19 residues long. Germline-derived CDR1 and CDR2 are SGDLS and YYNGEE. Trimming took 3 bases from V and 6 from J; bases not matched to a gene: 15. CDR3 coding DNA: TGTGCCAGCAGCGCGAGAGGGACTAGCGGGGACAATCTCTTAAACATTCAGTACTTC. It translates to CASSARGTSGDNLLNIQYF. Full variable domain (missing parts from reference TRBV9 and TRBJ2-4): DSGVTQTPKHLITATGQRVTLRCSPRSGDLSVYWYQQSLDQGLQFLIQYYNGEERAKGNILERFSAQQFPDLHSELNLSSLELGDSALYFCASSARGTSGDNLLNIQYFGAGTRLSVL.

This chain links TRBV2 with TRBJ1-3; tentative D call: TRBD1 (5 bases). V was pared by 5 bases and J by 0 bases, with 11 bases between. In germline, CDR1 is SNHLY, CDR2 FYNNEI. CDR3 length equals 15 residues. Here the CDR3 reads CASSTDMVSGNTIYF. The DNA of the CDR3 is TGTGCCAGCAGTACGGACATGGTCTCTGGAAACACCATATATTTT. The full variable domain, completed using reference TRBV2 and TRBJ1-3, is EPEVTQTPSHQVTQMGQEVILRCVPISNHLYFYWYRQILGQKVEFLVSFYNNEISEKSEIFDDQFSVERPDGSNFTLKIRSTKLEDSAMYFCASSTDMVSGNTIYFGEGSWLTVV.

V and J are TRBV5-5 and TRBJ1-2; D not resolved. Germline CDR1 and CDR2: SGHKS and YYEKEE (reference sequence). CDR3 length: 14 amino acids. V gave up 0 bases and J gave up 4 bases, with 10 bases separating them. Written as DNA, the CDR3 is TGTGCCAGCAGCTTGGACGGGAGGACCTATGGCTACACCTTC. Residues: CASSLDGRTYGYTF. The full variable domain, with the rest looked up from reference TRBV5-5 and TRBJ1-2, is DAGVTQSPTHLIKTRGQQVTLRCSPISGHKSVSWYQQVLGQGPQFIFQYYEKEERGRGNFPDRFSARQFPNYSSELNVNALLLGDSALYLCASSLDGRTYGYTFGSGTRLTVV.

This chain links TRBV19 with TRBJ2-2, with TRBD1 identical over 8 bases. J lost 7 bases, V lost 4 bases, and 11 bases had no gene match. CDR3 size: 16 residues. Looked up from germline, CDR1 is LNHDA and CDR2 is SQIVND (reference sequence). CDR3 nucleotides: TGTGCCAGTAGTAAAAAGGGCAGGGGGCTGAGCGGGGAGCTGTTTTTT. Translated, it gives CASSKKGRGLSGELFF.

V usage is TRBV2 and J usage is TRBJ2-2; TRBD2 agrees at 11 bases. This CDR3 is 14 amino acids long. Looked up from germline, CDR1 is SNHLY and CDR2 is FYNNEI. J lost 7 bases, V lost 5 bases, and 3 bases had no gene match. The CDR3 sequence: CASSSSGGIGELFF. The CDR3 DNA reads TGTGCCAGCAGTTCTAGCGGGGGGATCGGGGAGCTGTTTTTT.

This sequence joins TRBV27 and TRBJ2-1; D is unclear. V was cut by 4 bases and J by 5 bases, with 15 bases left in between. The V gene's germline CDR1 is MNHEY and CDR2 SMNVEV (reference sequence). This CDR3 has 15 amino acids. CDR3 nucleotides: TGTGCCAGCAGTTCCCTAGGATCATCCCACAATGAGCAGTTCTTC. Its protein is CASSSLGSSHNEQFF.

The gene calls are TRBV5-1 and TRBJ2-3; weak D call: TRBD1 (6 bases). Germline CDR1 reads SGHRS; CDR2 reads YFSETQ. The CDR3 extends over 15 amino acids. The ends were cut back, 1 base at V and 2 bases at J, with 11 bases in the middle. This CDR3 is CASSLRGGHTDTQYF. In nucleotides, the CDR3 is TGCGCCAGCAGCTTGCGAGGGGGACACACAGATACGCAGTATTTT. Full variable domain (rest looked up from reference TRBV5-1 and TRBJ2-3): KAGVTQTPRYLIKTRGQQVTLSCSPISGHRSVSWYQQTPGQGLQFLFEYFSETQRNKGNFPGRFSGRQFSNSRSEMNVSTLELGDSALYLCASSLRGGHTDTQYFGPGTRLTVL.

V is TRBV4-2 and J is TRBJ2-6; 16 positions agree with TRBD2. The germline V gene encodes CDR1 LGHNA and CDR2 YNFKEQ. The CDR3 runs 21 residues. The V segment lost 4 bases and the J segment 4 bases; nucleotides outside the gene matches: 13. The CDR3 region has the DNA TGTGCCAGCAGCCTCGACCGCTCGGGACTAGCGGGGGGGACAGGGGCCAACGTCCTGACTTTC. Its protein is CASSLDRSGLAGGTGANVLTF.

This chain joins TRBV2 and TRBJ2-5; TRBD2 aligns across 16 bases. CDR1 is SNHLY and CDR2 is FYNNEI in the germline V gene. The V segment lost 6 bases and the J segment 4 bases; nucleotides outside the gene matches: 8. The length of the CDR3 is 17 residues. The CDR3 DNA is TGTGCCAGCAGGGCGGGACTAGCGGGGGGGCTGGGAGAGACCCAGTACTTC. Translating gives CASRAGLAGGLGETQYF.

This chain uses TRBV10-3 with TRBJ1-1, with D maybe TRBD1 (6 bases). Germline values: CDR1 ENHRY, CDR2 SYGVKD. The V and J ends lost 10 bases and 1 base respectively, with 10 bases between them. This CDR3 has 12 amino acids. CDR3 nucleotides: TGTGCCAACCAGGGGACGAACACTGAAGCTTTCTTT. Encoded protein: CANQGTNTEAFF.

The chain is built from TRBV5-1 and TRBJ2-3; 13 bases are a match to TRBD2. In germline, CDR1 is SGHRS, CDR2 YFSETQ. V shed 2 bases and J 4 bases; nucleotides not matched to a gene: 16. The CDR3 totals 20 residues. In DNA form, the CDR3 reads TGCGCCAGCAGCTTAGACGGGACTAGCGGGGATCTACTCGGTCCAGATACGCAGTATTTT. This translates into CASSLDGTSGDLLGPDTQYF.

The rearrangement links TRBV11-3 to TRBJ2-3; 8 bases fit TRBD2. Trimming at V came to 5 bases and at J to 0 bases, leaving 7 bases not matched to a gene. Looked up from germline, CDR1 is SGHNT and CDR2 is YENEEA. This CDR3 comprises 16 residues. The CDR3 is CASSRRLAGSTDTQYF. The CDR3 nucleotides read TGTGCCAGCAGCCGCCGATTAGCGGGAAGCACAGATACGCAGTATTTT.

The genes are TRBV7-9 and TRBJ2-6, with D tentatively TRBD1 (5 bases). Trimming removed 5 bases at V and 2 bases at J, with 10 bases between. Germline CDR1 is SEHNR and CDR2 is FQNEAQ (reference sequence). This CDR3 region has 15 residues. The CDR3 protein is CASSPGLTGANVLTF. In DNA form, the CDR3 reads TGTGCCAGCAGCCCAGGGCTAACTGGGGCCAACGTCCTGACTTTC.

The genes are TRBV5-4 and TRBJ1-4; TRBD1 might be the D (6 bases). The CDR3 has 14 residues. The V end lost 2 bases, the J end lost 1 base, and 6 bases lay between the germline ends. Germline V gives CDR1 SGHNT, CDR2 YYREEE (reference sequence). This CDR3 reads CASSLQGTNEKLFF. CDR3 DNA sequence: TGTGCCAGCAGCTTACAGGGAACTAATGAAAAACTGTTTTTT.

CDR3 sequence (DNA): TGTGCCAGCAGTTACACGTGGAGGGCAGAAAATCAGCCCCAGCATTTT. Encoded protein: CASSYTWRAENQPQHF. The chain uses TRBV6-5 and TRBJ1-5, with no clear D. Per the germline V gene, CDR1 is MNHEY and CDR2 is SVGAGI. With 2 bases removed from V and 4 bases from J, the gap between germline ends came to 15 bases. The CDR3 loop spans 16 amino acids.

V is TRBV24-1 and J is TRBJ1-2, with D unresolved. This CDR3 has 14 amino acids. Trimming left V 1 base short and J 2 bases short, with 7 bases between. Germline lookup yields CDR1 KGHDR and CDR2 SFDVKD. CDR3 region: CATSDFPLNYGYTF. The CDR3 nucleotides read TGTGCCACCAGTGATTTCCCCCTCAACTATGGCTACACCTTC.

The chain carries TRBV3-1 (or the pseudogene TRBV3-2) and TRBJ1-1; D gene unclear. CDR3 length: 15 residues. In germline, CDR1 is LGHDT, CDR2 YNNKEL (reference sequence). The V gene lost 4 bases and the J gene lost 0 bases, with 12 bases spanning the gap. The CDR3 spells CASSPLGRLNTEAFF. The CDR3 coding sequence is TGTGCCAGCAGCCCCCTTGGCCGTTTGAACACTGAAGCTTTCTTT.

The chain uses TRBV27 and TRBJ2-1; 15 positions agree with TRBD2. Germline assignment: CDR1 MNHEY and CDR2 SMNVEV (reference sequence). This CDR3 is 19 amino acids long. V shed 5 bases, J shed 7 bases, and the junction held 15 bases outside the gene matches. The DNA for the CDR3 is TGTGCCAGCAGTCAAACTACCGGGACTAGCGGGAGGATATGGAATGAGCAGTTCTTC. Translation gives CASSQTTGTSGRIWNEQFF.

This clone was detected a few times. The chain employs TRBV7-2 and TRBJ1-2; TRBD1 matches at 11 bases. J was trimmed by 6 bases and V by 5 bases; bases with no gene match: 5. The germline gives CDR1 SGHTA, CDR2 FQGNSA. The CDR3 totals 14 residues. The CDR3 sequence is CASSVGQGVDGYTF. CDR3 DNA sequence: TGTGCCAGCAGCGTGGGACAGGGGGTAGATGGCTACACCTTC.

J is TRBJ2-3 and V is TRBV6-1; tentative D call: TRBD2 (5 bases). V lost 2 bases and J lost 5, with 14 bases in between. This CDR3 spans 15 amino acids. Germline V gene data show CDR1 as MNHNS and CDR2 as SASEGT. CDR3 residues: CASSEFSGFIDTQYF. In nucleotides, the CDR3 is TGTGCCAGCAGTGAATTTTCGGGGTTTATAGATACGCAGTATTTT.

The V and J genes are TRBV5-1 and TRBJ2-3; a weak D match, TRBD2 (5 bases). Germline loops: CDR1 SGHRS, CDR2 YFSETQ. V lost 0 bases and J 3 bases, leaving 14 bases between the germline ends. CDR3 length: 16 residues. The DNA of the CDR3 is TGCGCCAGCAGCTTGGTCTTAGCCTCGGGGACAGATACGCAGTATTTT. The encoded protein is CASSLVLASGTDTQYF.

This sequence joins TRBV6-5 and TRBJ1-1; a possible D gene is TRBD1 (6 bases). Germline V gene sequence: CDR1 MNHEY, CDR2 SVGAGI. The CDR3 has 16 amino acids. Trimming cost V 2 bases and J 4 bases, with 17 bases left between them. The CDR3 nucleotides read TGTGCCAGCAGTTACGGGGAACAGGGTAAATTCACTGAAGCTTTCTTT. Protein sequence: CASSYGEQGKFTEAFF.

CDR3 in DNA: TGTGCCAGCAGTTTCCGGGACACTCTTGGCTACACCTTC. Protein sequence: CASSFRDTLGYTF. The chain links TRBV6-5 to TRBJ1-2; a possible D gene is TRBD1 (6 bases). CDR1 is MNHEY, CDR2 SVGAGI, per germline. Trimming removed 4 bases at V and 7 bases at J, with 13 bases between. The CDR3 spans 13 residues.

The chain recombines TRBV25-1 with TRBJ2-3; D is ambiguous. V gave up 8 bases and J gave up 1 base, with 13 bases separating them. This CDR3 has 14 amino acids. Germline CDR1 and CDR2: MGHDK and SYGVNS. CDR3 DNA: TGTGCCAGCGGAGACTTGACTGGCACAGATACGCAGTATTTT. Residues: CASGDLTGTDTQYF.

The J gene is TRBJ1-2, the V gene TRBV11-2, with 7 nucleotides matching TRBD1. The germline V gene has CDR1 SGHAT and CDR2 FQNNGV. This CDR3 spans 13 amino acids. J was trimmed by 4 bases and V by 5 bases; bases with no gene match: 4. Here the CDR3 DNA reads TGTGCCAGCAGCCCGGACAGGAGCTATGGCTACACCTTC. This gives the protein CASSPDRSYGYTF.

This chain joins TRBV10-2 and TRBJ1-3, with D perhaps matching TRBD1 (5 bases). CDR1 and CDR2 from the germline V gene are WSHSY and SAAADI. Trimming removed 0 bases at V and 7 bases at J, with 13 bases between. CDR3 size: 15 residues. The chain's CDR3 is CASSESGPIYNTIYF. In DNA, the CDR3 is TGCGCCAGCAGTGAGTCGGGGCCTATCTACAACACCATATATTTT.